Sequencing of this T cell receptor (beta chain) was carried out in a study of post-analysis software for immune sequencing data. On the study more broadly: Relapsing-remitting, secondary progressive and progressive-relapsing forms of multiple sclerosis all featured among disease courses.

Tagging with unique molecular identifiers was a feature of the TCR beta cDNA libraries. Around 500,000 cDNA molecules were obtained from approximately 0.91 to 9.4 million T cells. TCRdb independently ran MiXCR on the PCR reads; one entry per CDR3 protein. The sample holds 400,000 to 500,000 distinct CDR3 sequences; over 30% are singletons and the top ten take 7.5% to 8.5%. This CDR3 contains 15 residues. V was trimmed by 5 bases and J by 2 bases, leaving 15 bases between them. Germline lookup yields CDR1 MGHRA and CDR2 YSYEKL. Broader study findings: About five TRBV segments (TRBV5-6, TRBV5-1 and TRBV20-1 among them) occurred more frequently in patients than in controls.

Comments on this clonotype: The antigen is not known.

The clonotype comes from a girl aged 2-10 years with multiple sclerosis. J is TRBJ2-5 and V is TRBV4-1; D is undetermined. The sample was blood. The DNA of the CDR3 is TGCGCCAGCAGCGTACGCCGCGAGGCACAAGAGACCCAGTACTTC. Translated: CASSVRREAQETQYF.